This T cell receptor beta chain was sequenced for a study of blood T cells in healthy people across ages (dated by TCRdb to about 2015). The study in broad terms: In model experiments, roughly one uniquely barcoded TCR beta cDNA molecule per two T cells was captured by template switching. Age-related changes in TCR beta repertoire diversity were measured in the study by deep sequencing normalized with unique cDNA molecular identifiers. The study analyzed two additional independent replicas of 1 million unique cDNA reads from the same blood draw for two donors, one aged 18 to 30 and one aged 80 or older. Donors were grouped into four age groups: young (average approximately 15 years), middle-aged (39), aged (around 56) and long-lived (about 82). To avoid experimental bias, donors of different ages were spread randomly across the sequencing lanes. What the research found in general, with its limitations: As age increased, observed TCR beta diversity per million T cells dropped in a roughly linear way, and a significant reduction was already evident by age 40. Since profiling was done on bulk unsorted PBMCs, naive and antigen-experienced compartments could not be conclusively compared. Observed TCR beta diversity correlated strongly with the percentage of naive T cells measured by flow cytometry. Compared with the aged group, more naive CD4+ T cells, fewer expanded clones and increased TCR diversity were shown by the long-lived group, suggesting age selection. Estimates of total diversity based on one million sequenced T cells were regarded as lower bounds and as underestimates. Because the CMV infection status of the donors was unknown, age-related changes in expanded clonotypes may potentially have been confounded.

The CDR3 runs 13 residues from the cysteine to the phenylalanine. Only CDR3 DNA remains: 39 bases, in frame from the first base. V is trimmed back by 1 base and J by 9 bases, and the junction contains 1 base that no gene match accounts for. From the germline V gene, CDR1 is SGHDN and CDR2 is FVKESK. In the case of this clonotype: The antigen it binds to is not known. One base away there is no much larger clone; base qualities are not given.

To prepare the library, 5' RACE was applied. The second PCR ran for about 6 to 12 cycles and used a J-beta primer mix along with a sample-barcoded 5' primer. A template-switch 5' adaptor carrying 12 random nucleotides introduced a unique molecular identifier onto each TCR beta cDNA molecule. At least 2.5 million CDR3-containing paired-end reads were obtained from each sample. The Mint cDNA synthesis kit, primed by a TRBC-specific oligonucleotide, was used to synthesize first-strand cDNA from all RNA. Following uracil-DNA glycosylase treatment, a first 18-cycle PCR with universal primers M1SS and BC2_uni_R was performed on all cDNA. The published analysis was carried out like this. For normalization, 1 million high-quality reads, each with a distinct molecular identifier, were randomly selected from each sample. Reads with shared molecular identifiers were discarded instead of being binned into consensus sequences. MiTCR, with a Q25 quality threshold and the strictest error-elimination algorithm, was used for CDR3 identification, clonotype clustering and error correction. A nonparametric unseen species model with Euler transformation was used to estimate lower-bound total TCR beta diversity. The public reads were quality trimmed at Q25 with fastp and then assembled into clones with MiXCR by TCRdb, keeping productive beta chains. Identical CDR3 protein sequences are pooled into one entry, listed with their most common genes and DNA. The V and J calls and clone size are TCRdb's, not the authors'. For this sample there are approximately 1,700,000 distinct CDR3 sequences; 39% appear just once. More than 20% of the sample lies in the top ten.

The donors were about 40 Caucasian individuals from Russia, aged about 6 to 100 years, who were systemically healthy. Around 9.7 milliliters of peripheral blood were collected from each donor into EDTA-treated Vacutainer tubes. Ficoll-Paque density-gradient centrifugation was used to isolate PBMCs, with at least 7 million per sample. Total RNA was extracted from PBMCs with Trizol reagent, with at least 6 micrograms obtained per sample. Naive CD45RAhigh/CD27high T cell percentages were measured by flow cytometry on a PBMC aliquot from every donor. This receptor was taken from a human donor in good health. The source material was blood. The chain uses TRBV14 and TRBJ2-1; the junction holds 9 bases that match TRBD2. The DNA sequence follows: TGTGCCAGCAGCCAAGGACTAGCGGCTGAGCAGTTCTTC. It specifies CASSQGLAAEQFF.